A selection of T cell receptor beta chains follows, all from one sample in a study of T cell responses to AZD1222 COVID-19 vaccine. Sequencing was performed with immunoSEQ multiplex PCR; in TCRdb, only in-frame clones are kept and a portion is missing. The data show over 75,000 clones, approximately 90% seen once. The input for sequencing was peripheral blood, taken on day 0 of AZD1222 vaccination. The receptor source for this set is an adult in good health. The CDR3 runs from the conserved cysteine through the conserved F or W. The D gene is left open where the match is weak. Not every row has a clone size; where given, it reads once, few, many or a size class.

abundance,d_gene,v_gene,len,j_gene,CDR3nt,CDR3aa
-,-,TRBV3-1/TRBV3-2,14,TRBJ1-3,TGTGCCAGCAGCAGGGATTACTCTGGAAACACCATATATTTT,CASSRDYSGNTIYF
-,TRBD1,TRBV10-2,14,TRBJ2-3,TGCGCCAGCACGGGGACAGGGGGTACAGATACGCAGTATTTT,CASTGTGGTDTQYF
-,-,TRBV5-4,14,TRBJ1-3,TGTGCCAGCAGCTTGACAGGGTCTGGAAACACCATATATTTT,CASSLTGSGNTIYF
few,-,TRBV19,14,TRBJ1-1,TGTGCCAGTAGTATAGCGGGCATACTTACTGAAGCTTTCTTT,CASSIAGILTEAFF
-,-,TRBV6-2/TRBV6-3,18,TRBJ2-2,TGTGCCAGCAGTTACTCCCCTGGACACATAGTAGTGGCCGGGGAGCTGTTTTTT,CASSYSPGHIVVAGELFF
-,-,TRBV19,15,TRBJ1-5,TGTGCCAGTAAGGGCTCGGCAGGGAGCAATCAGCCCCAGCATTTT,CASKGSAGSNQPQHF
few,-,TRBV7-2,15,TRBJ2-3,TGTGCCAGCAGCTTATACCCGCGGGGCACAGATACGCAGTATTTT,CASSLYPRGTDTQYF
-,-,TRBV27,15,TRBJ2-1,TGTGCCAGCAGGGTGGGACTTCGCTCCTACAATGAGCAGTTCTTC,CASRVGLRSYNEQFF
-,-,TRBV18,17,TRBJ2-2,TGTGCCAGCTCACCACCGGAAGCGACCTGGGACACCGGGGAGCTGTTTTTT,CASSPPEATWDTGELFF
-,-,TRBV4-1,16,TRBJ1-1,TGCGCCAGCAGCCCAGTGAGTACAGGGATTGGAGCTGAAGCTTTCTTT,CASSPVSTGIGAEAFF
-,-,TRBV19,16,TRBJ2-1,TGTGCCAGTAGTAAGAGATGGGGCAGGATCGACAATGAGCAGTTCTTC,CASSKRWGRIDNEQFF
once,-,TRBV12-3/TRBV12-4,13,TRBJ2-2,TGTGCCAGCAGTGCATCTAGGTACGGGGAGCTGTTTTTT,CASSASRYGELFF
-,TRBD1,TRBV10-3,14,TRBJ1-2,TGTGCCATCAGTGAGTCAACAGGGGCTTATGGCTACACCTTC,CAISESTGAYGYTF
once,-,TRBV10-3,12,TRBJ2-7,TGTGCCATCAGTGATTCAAACTACGAGCAGTACTTC,CAISDSNYEQYF
-,TRBD2,TRBV5-6,18,TRBJ2-7,TGTGCCAGCAGCACAACTGCGCTACTAGCGGGGCGCTCCTACGAGCAGTACTTC,CASSTTALLAGRSYEQYF
-,TRBD2,TRBV5-1,18,TRBJ2-1,TGCGCCAGCAGCTTGTTACTAGCGGGGGCCACTACCTACAATGAGCAGTTCTTC,CASSLLLAGATTYNEQFF
-,-,TRBV7-9,15,TRBJ1-5,TGTGCCAGCAGCTTATACCCGGAATCAAATCAGCCCCAGCATTTT,CASSLYPESNQPQHF
-,-,TRBV11-2,16,TRBJ1-1,TGTGCCAGCAGCCCGTGGACTCGGGGGGCGAACACTGAAGCTTTCTTT,CASSPWTRGANTEAFF
-,-,TRBV6-5,14,TRBJ1-3,TGTGCCAGCAGGACACAGAGCTCTGGAAACACCATATATTTT,CASRTQSSGNTIYF
-,-,TRBV5-4,13,TRBJ2-2,TGTGCCAGCAGCCCGGGTGGGGTCGGGGAGCTGTTTTTT,CASSPGGVGELFF
medium-sized,-,TRBV10-1,12,TRBJ2-5,TGCGCCAGCGCAGCGGTCGGGGAGACCCAGTACTTC,CASAAVGETQYF
-,-,TRBV5-1,15,TRBJ2-7,TGCGCCAGCAGCTTGACGGTTGGGGGGGCGTACGAGCAGTACTTC,CASSLTVGGAYEQYF
-,-,TRBV6-5,14,TRBJ2-3,TGTGCCAGCAGTCCCCGGGAGAGAACAGATACGCAGTATTTT,CASSPRERTDTQYF